Following are 22 T cell receptor beta chains from one sample sequenced in a study of CXCR3-negative and CXCR3-positive naive CD8 T cells. cDNA libraries for TRB were generated by 5' RACE incorporating UMI labels. TCRdb reworked the 5' RACE reads into one entry per CDR3 protein, no DNA. Its table lists about 48,000 distinct CDR3 sequences. The sample consisted of memory CD8+ T cells from blood. The receptors were gathered from a human donor in good health. Some clones in this sample may be carry-over from other donors' samples.

The chain employs TRBV20-1 and TRBJ2-1. The CDR3 is made up of 18 amino acids. Germline V gives CDR1 DFQATT, CDR2 SNEGSKA (reference sequence). The CDR3 spells CSARDLVAVRSSYNEQFF.

The V and J genes are TRBV3-1 and TRBJ2-7; the D call of TRBD1 rests on TCRdb alone, since no DNA is present to check it. The CDR3 extends over 16 amino acids. Germline V gives CDR1 LGHDT, CDR2 YNNKEL (reference sequence). The CDR3 sequence is CASSQGEPGGTYEQYF.

The chain recombines TRBV20-1 with TRBJ1-3; TCRdb gives TRBD1 as the D gene, but with no DNA this cannot be confirmed. The CDR3 loop spans 15 amino acids. Germline CDR1 is DFQATT and CDR2 is SNEGSKA (reference sequence). CDR3 sequence reads: CSARDRGADGNTIYF.

This sequence joins TRBV6-5 and TRBJ2-1; the TCRdb call, TRBD2, lacks DNA for checking. There are 16 residues in the CDR3. Looked up from germline, CDR1 is MNHEY and CDR2 is SVGAGI. CDR3 amino acids: CASSYGGTRASNEQFF.

V usage is TRBV6-2 or TRBV6-3 and J usage is TRBJ2-7; as DNA is missing, the TRBD2 call by TCRdb cannot be tested. Germline V gene sequence: CDR1 MNHEY, CDR2 SVGEGT. The CDR3 contains 15 residues. The CDR3 sequence: CASSYSTSGGYEQYF.

The chain couples TRBV5-6 to TRBJ2-1; no DNA is available, so the TRBD1 call from TCRdb remains unchecked. Per germline, CDR1 SGHDT and CDR2 YYEEEE. There are 15 residues in the CDR3. CDR3 region: CASSPLRDRVNEQFF. Based on the CDR3 plus reference TRBV5-6 and TRBJ2-1, the full variable domain is DAGVTQSPTHLIKTRGQQVTLRCSPKSGHDTVSWYQQALGQGPQFIFQYYEEEERQRGNFPDRFSGHQFPNYSSELNVNALLLGDSALYLCASSPLRDRVNEQFFGPGTRLTVL.

The rearrangement joins TRBV15 to TRBJ1-5; lacking DNA, the TRBD1 call made by TCRdb goes unchecked. CDR3 length: 16 residues. The V gene's germline CDR1 is LNHNV and CDR2 YYDKDF (reference sequence). The CDR3 is CATSVGTGDSNQPQHF.

This clonotype ranks as medium-sized in terms of frequency. The J gene is TRBJ2-3, the V gene TRBV20-1; checking the TCRdb D call of TRBD1 is not possible without DNA. Germline V gene sequence: CDR1 DFQATT, CDR2 SNEGSKA (reference sequence). The CDR3 sequence is 15 residues long. The CDR3 sequence is CSAPGGARHADTQYF.

The J gene is TRBJ2-7, the V gene TRBV27; the D call of TRBD1 rests on TCRdb alone, since no DNA is present to check it. Germline values: CDR1 MNHEY, CDR2 SMNVEV (reference sequence). This CDR3 spans 13 amino acids. CDR3 amino acids: CASSSGTTYEQYF.

The chain employs TRBV6-2 or TRBV6-3 and TRBJ2-3; there is no DNA to check the TCRdb D call of TRBD2. Germline V gene data show CDR1 as MNHEY and CDR2 as SVGEGT. This CDR3 has 15 amino acids. The CDR3 sequence is CASSYSAGGPDTQYF.

The V and J genes are TRBV6-6 and TRBJ2-7; TCRdb's D gene call, TRBD1, goes unchecked for lack of DNA. The CDR3 has 14 amino acids. Germline CDR1 reads MNHNY; CDR2 reads SVGAGI (reference sequence). This CDR3 is CASSYGTGAYEQYF.

The chain combines TRBV7-9 with TRBJ2-7; TCRdb selects TRBD1, and the lack of DNA leaves this call unchecked. The CDR3 contains 15 residues. Germline lookup yields CDR1 SEHNR and CDR2 FQNEAQ (reference sequence). The CDR3 reads CASSFTGTGSYEQYF.

This clonotype is called medium-sized based on its frequency. The rearrangement uses TRBV6-5 and TRBJ2-1. Germline CDR1 reads MNHEY; CDR2 reads SVGAGI. The CDR3 runs 14 residues. The CDR3: CASSYGESYNEQFF.

CDR3 in amino acids: CASGQGVSYNSPLHF. V gene TRBV19 combines with J gene TRBJ1-6; TCRdb names TRBD1, which stays unverified in the absence of DNA. This CDR3 is 15 amino acids long. CDR1 is LNHDA, CDR2 SQIVND, per germline (reference sequence).

The CDR3 loop reads CSVFGGSGEQYF. The genes are TRBV29-1 and TRBJ2-7; absent DNA, TCRdb's TRBD1 call cannot be checked. Looked up from germline, CDR1 is SQVTM and CDR2 is ANQGSEA. This CDR3 is 12 amino acids long.

The chain uses TRBV20-1 and TRBJ1-1; TCRdb calls TRBD1, which cannot be checked without DNA. Germline V lookup: CDR1 DFQATT, CDR2 SNEGSKA (reference sequence). The CDR3 consists of 13 residues. CDR3 sequence reads: CSIRPGVNTEAFF.

V usage is TRBV7-3 and J usage is TRBJ2-1. The CDR3 length is 14 residues. CDR1 is SGHTA and CDR2 is FQGTGA in the germline V gene. CDR3 in amino acids: CASSFSSSYNEQFF.

This sequence joins TRBV28 and TRBJ2-3; TCRdb's D gene call, TRBD2, goes unchecked for lack of DNA. This CDR3 region has 13 residues. Germline loops: CDR1 MDHEN, CDR2 SYDVKM. CDR3 amino acids: CASSSGTTDTQYF.

The chain couples TRBV12-3 or TRBV12-4 to TRBJ2-4; TCRdb's D call, TRBD2, is unchecked because there is no DNA. CDR3 length: 16 residues. The chain's CDR3 is CASSDPAGEAKNIQYF.

The rearrangement uses TRBV6-1 and TRBJ2-2; the TCRdb call, TRBD2, lacks DNA for checking. Germline CDR1 and CDR2: MNHNS and SASEGT. The CDR3 extends over 16 amino acids. CDR3 residues: CASSGQREGGTGELFF.

The chain has TRBV4-2 and TRBJ2-7. From germline, CDR1 is LGHNA and CDR2 YNFKEQ. The CDR3 totals 12 residues. CDR3: CASSRDGYEQYF.

V and J are TRBV29-1 and TRBJ2-7; TCRdb reports TRBD2, a call that lacks DNA to check it against. The CDR3 extends over 15 amino acids. CDR1 and CDR2 from the germline V gene are SQVTM and ANQGSEA. The CDR3 reads CSVAQGPGGAYEQYF.